This is a list of T cell receptor beta chains from one sample in a study of T cell changes during pregnancy in multiple sclerosis. Here immunoSEQ multiplex PCR was the method, and the copy in TCRdb shows in-frame clones only, minus some. The top ten clones hold more than 3% of a sample with 55,000 to 75,000 clones, roughly 92% of them seen once. Sequences were derived from CD8+ T cells from peripheral blood mononuclear cells, sampled in the second trimester of pregnancy. The source of these receptors is a female donor with multiple sclerosis, enrolled in a pregnancy study. Both conserved end residues are part of each CDR3. A D gene is named only where the DNA matches it firmly. Not every row has a clone size; where given, it reads once, few, many or a size class.

v_gene: TRBV13
abundance: once
j_gene: TRBJ2-1
d_gene: -
CDR3aa: CASSLSSDGEQFF
CDR3nt: TGTGCCAGCAGCCTTTCTAGCGATGGCGAGCAGTTCTTC

v_gene: TRBV27
abundance: -
j_gene: TRBJ1-2
d_gene: TRBD1
CDR3aa: CASSSLYTPGGEGGYTF
CDR3nt: TGTGCCAGCAGTTCACTCTACACCCCAGGGGGAGAGGGCGGCTACACCTTC

v_gene: TRBV5-1
abundance: -
j_gene: TRBJ1-4
d_gene: -
CDR3aa: CASSKTGNEKLFF
CDR3nt: TGCGCCAGCAGCAAGACAGGAAATGAAAAACTGTTTTTT

v_gene: TRBV7-6
abundance: -
j_gene: TRBJ2-3
d_gene: -
CDR3aa: CASSQEVRTSTDTQYF
CDR3nt: TGTGCCAGCAGCCAAGAGGTCCGAACTAGCACAGATACGCAGTATTTT

v_gene: TRBV18
abundance: -
j_gene: TRBJ1-4
d_gene: -
CDR3aa: CASSPAENNEKLFF
CDR3nt: TGTGCCAGCTCACCTGCTGAGAATAATGAAAAACTGTTTTTT

v_gene: TRBV7-6
abundance: -
j_gene: TRBJ2-7
d_gene: -
CDR3aa: CASSLGASYEQYF
CDR3nt: TGTGCCAGCAGCTTAGGGGCCTCCTACGAGCAGTACTTC

v_gene: TRBV28
abundance: -
j_gene: TRBJ2-7
d_gene: TRBD2
CDR3aa: CASSPGLAGNSYEQYF
CDR3nt: TGTGCCAGCAGCCCTGGACTAGCGGGAAACTCCTACGAGCAGTACTTC

v_gene: TRBV7-9
abundance: -
j_gene: TRBJ2-1
d_gene: -
CDR3aa: CASSPSGRLSDEQFF
CDR3nt: TGTGCCAGCAGTCCGAGCGGGCGCCTAAGCGATGAGCAGTTCTTC

v_gene: TRBV4-3
abundance: -
j_gene: TRBJ1-4
d_gene: -
CDR3aa: CASSQEKQGNEKLFF
CDR3nt: TGCGCCAGCAGCCAAGAAAAACAGGGCAATGAAAAACTGTTTTTT

v_gene: TRBV9
abundance: -
j_gene: TRBJ2-5
d_gene: -
CDR3aa: CASSVDGVGETQYF
CDR3nt: TGTGCCAGCAGCGTAGACGGAGTTGGGGAGACCCAGTACTTC

v_gene: TRBV10-3
abundance: -
j_gene: TRBJ2-5
d_gene: -
CDR3aa: CAISERWRGTLRETQYF
CDR3nt: TGTGCCATCAGTGAACGGTGGCGGGGCACCCTAAGGGAGACCCAGTACTTC

v_gene: TRBV15
abundance: once
j_gene: TRBJ2-2
d_gene: TRBD2
CDR3aa: CATSSIGGLDTGELFF
CDR3nt: TGTGCCACCAGCAGTATAGGGGGACTAGACACCGGGGAGCTGTTTTTT

v_gene: TRBV19
abundance: -
j_gene: TRBJ1-2
d_gene: TRBD1
CDR3aa: CASSITSPTGLNYGYTF
CDR3nt: TGTGCCAGTAGTATAACCTCCCCGACAGGGCTGAACTATGGCTACACCTTC

v_gene: TRBV5-6
abundance: -
j_gene: TRBJ2-5
d_gene: TRBD1
CDR3aa: CASSNRDREPQETQYF
CDR3nt: TGTGCCAGCAGCAACCGGGACAGGGAACCCCAAGAGACCCAGTACTTC

v_gene: TRBV4-1
abundance: -
j_gene: TRBJ2-1
d_gene: -
CDR3aa: CASSPGASSGPQFF
CDR3nt: TGCGCCAGCAGCCCGGGCGCCTCAAGCGGGCCTCAGTTCTTC

v_gene: TRBV19
abundance: few
j_gene: TRBJ1-1
d_gene: -
CDR3aa: CASSITTGHNTEAFF
CDR3nt: TGTGCCAGTAGTATAACCACAGGGCACAACACTGAAGCTTTCTTT

v_gene: TRBV6-5
abundance: -
j_gene: TRBJ1-1
d_gene: TRBD1
CDR3aa: CASSKTGPNTEAFF
CDR3nt: TGTGCCAGCAGCAAGACAGGGCCGAACACTGAAGCTTTCTTT

v_gene: TRBV4-1
abundance: -
j_gene: TRBJ2-7
d_gene: -
CDR3aa: CASSQDAGTYEQYF
CDR3nt: TGCGCCAGCAGCCAAGACGCGGGGACCTACGAGCAGTACTTC

v_gene: TRBV29-1
abundance: once
j_gene: TRBJ2-1
d_gene: -
CDR3aa: CSKFSALTLYNEQFF
CDR3nt: TGCAGCAAATTTAGCGCGTTGACCCTCTACAATGAGCAGTTCTTC

v_gene: TRBV11-2
abundance: -
j_gene: TRBJ2-7
d_gene: -
CDR3aa: CASSPDRPPRYEQYF
CDR3nt: TGTGCCAGCAGCCCCGACAGACCCCCACGCTACGAGCAGTACTTC

v_gene: TRBV5-1
abundance: -
j_gene: TRBJ2-1
d_gene: TRBD2
CDR3aa: CASSRRLAGVNEQFF
CDR3nt: TGCGCCAGCAGCAGACGACTAGCGGGAGTGAATGAGCAGTTCTTC

v_gene: TRBV7-2
abundance: once
j_gene: TRBJ2-5
d_gene: TRBD2
CDR3aa: CASSLGRSGRAPQETQYF
CDR3nt: TGTGCCAGCAGCTTAGGCCGGAGCGGGAGGGCCCCCCAAGAGACCCAGTACTTC

v_gene: TRBV5-6
abundance: -
j_gene: TRBJ2-7
d_gene: TRBD2
CDR3aa: CASTDSGRGLMEQYF
CDR3nt: TGTGCCAGCACGGATAGCGGGAGGGGCCTCATGGAGCAGTACTTC

v_gene: TRBV7-6
abundance: -
j_gene: TRBJ2-1
d_gene: TRBD1
CDR3aa: CASSPRTGGPNEQFF
CDR3nt: TGTGCCAGCAGCCCTAGGACAGGGGGCCCAAATGAGCAGTTCTTC

v_gene: TRBV7-9
abundance: -
j_gene: TRBJ2-7
d_gene: TRBD2
CDR3aa: CASSSGTSGSSDYEQYF
CDR3nt: TGTGCCAGCAGCTCCGGGACTAGCGGGAGCTCTGACTACGAGCAGTACTTC

v_gene: TRBV28
abundance: -
j_gene: TRBJ1-3
d_gene: TRBD1
CDR3aa: CASSYVDRGGSDGNTIYF
CDR3nt: TGTGCCAGCAGCTACGTAGACAGGGGAGGATCCGATGGAAACACCATATATTTT

v_gene: TRBV10-2
abundance: once
j_gene: TRBJ1-1
d_gene: TRBD1
CDR3aa: CASSESDRVTEAFF
CDR3nt: TGCGCCAGCAGTGAGTCGGACAGGGTTACTGAAGCTTTCTTT

v_gene: TRBV5-4
abundance: -
j_gene: TRBJ2-7
d_gene: -
CDR3aa: CASRVRGSYEQYF
CDR3nt: TGTGCCAGCAGGGTCAGGGGATCCTACGAGCAGTACTTC